The 22 T cell receptor beta chains given below trace back to one sample, sequenced in a study of T cells in Graves' hyperthyroidism and ophthalmopathy. TCR beta CDR3 sequences were amplified from RNA transcripts. TCR CDR3 regions were first amplified by RT-PCR with HTBI primers. TCRdb re-analysed the multiplex PCR reads in MiXCR, keeping a single row per CDR3 protein. The sample has roughly 30,000 distinct CDR3 sequences, roughly 45% seen once. What was sequenced was blood. The receptors stem from a woman in her 30s with Graves' hyperthyroidism.

There are many counts of this clonotype. This chain uses TRBV7-2 with TRBJ2-3; weak D call: TRBD2 (5 bases). Germline V gene data show CDR1 as SGHTA and CDR2 as FQGNSA. The CDR3 length is 16 residues. Trimming stripped 2 bases from V and 2 bases from J, with 14 bases between. CDR3 residues: CASSLQAGGFTDTQYF. The CDR3 region has the DNA TGTGCCAGCAGCTTACAGGCCGGAGGTTTCACAGATACGCAGTATTTT.

The J gene is TRBJ1-5, the V gene TRBV18, with no clear D. With 8 bases removed from V and 11 bases from J, the gap between germline ends came to 13 bases. The germline V gene has CDR1 KGHSH and CDR2 LQKENI. The CDR3 extends over 11 amino acids. CDR3 residues: CASSRPGAQHF. The CDR3 DNA reads as TGTGCCAGCAGTCGTCCCGGTGCCCAGCATTTT. The full variable domain, rest sourced from reference TRBV18 and TRBJ1-5, is NAGVMQNPRHLVRRRGQEARLRCSPMKGHSHVYWYRQLPEEGLKFMVYLQKENIIDESGMPKERFSAEFPKEGPSILRIQQVVRGDSAAYFCASSRPGAQHFGDGTRLSIL.

This clonotype was observed a handful of times. V is TRBV30 and J is TRBJ1-1; D gene unclear. CDR3 length equals 14 residues. Germline loops: CDR1 GTSNPN, CDR2 SVGIG (reference sequence). Trimming left V 1 base short and J 1 base short, with 10 bases between. DNA for the CDR3: TGTGCCTGGAGTGGAGGAGGTAAGAACACTGAAGCTTTCTTT. It yields the protein CAWSGGGKNTEAFF.

V gene TRBV9 combines with J gene TRBJ1-5; D call uncertain. CDR3 length: 14 amino acids. The V end was cut by 6 bases, the J end by 4 bases, with 14 bases between. CDR1 SGDLS and CDR2 YYNGEE come from the germline V gene. CDR3: CASTPLAGNQPQHF. The CDR3 region has the DNA TGTGCCAGCACTCCGCTAGCGGGAAATCAGCCCCAGCATTTT.

This chain links TRBV10-1 with TRBJ2-7; TRBD1 might be the D (6 bases). The CDR3 has 13 residues. Trimming took off 10 bases at V and 5 bases at J, with 18 bases between the two ends. CDR1 and CDR2 from the germline V gene are WNHNN and SYGVQD (reference sequence). CDR3 DNA sequence: TGCGCCACCCTAGAGAGGGACATACACGAGCAGTACTTC. As protein: CATLERDIHEQYF.

The CDR3 bases are TGTGCCAGTATTGGGTCAGGCTGGAGCAATCAGCCCCAGCATTTT. This codes for CASIGSGWSNQPQHF. The chain couples TRBV19 to TRBJ1-5, with unresolved D. The CDR3 contains 15 residues. Germline-derived CDR1 and CDR2 are LNHDA and SQIVND (reference sequence). Trimming took off 7 bases at V and 1 base at J, with 14 bases between the two ends. Full variable domain (outside the CDR3, taken from reference TRBV19 and TRBJ1-5): DGGITQSPKYLFRKEGQNVTLSCEQNLNHDAMYWYRQDPGQGLRLIYYSQIVNDFQKGDIAEGYSVSREKKESFPLTVTSAQKNPTAFYLCASIGSGWSNQPQHFGDGTRLSIL.

For this clonotype: This may be a read error, as it is one base from a much larger clone. This is likely a read error, given that the CDR3 carries no conserved phenylalanine or tryptophan at its end. The rearrangement links TRBV28 to TRBJ1-1; D not resolved. The ends were cut back, 6 bases at V and 1 base at J, with 3 bases in the middle. This CDR3 has 11 residues. Germline CDR1 reads MDHEN; CDR2 reads SYDVKM. CDR3 residues: CASRKNTEAFL. The DNA of the CDR3 is TGTGCCAGCAGGAAGAACACTGAAGCTTTCCTT.

The V gene is TRBV20-1, the J gene TRBJ1-1, with D uncertain. The CDR3 contains 13 residues. Per germline, CDR1 DFQATT and CDR2 SNEGSKA (reference sequence). V was clipped by 4 bases and J by 6 bases, with 15 bases between them. The CDR3 protein is CSATDPLEAEAFF. The CDR3 DNA reads TGCAGTGCTACCGACCCACTGGAGGCTGAAGCTTTCTTT.

The chain combines TRBV6-5 with TRBJ1-2, with D unresolved. This CDR3 region has 14 residues. The germline V gene has CDR1 MNHEY and CDR2 SVGAGI. Trimming stripped 6 bases from V and 1 base from J, with 12 bases between. In nucleotides, the CDR3 is TGTGCCAGCAGCTACGGGCGGCTTAACTATGGCTACACCTTC. Translating gives CASSYGRLNYGYTF.

This rearrangement joins TRBV15 to TRBJ2-1, with D perhaps matching TRBD1 (7 bases). The CDR3 has 19 amino acids. Trimming shortened V by 3 bases and J by 7 bases, and 28 bases separated the two germline ends. Germline V CDR1 and CDR2: LNHNV, YYDKDF (reference sequence). The CDR3 region has the DNA TGTGCCACCAGCAGCCACCTCAGGGGGGTCACCATGACTCAAAATGAGCAGTTCTTC. Its translation is CATSSHLRGVTMTQNEQFF.

There are many counts of this clonotype. The J gene is TRBJ2-1, the V gene TRBV12-3 or TRBV12-4, with D unclear. CDR3 length: 10 amino acids. Deletions cut 3 bases from V and 10 bases from J, with 4 bases between. Written as DNA, the CDR3 is TGTGCCAGCAGTTTTTCCGAGCAGTTCTTC. Protein product: CASSFSEQFF.

The rearrangement uses TRBV9 and TRBJ2-3; no firm D call. CDR1 is SGDLS and CDR2 is YYNGEE in the germline V gene. V lost 3 bases and J lost 3, with 5 bases in between. CDR3 length: 12 amino acids. This chain's CDR3 is CASSGKTDTQYF. The DNA for the CDR3 is TGTGCCAGCAGCGGGAAGACAGATACGCAGTATTTT.

The chain couples TRBV5-1 to TRBJ2-5, with a weak D call TRBD2 (6 bases). The CDR3 is made up of 17 amino acids. Trimming took off 4 bases at V and 5 bases at J, with 24 bases between the two ends. Germline V CDR1 and CDR2: SGHRS, YFSETQ. The CDR3 DNA reads as TGCGCCAGCAGCCCGGCGGGGTCGGCAGGAGGATGCGAGACCCAGTACTTC. Amino acids: CASSPAGSAGGCETQYF.

This clonotype is medium-sized in the sample. CDR3 sequence reads: CSVVTGGGNWNTEAFF. For the CDR3, the DNA is TGCAGCGTTGTTACGGGAGGGGGTAATTGGAACACTGAAGCTTTCTTT. The V call is TRBV29-1, the J call TRBJ1-1; D possibly corresponds to TRBD1 (6 bases). The CDR3 contains 16 residues. V gave up 4 bases and J gave up 1 base, with 19 bases separating them. Germline CDR1 SQVTM, CDR2 ANQGSEA. Supplemented by reference TRBV29-1 and TRBJ1-1, the full variable domain reads SAVISQKPSRDICQRGTSLTIQCQVDSQVTMMFWYRQQPGQSLTLIATANQGSEATYESGFVIDKFPISRPNLTFSTLTVSNMSPEDSSIYLCSVVTGGGNWNTEAFFGQGTRLTVV.

Within the sample, this clonotype is medium-sized. The genes are TRBV7-9 and TRBJ1-5; D is uncertain. V lost 5 bases, J lost 3 bases, and 5 bases lay in between. Germline V lookup: CDR1 SEHNR, CDR2 FQNEAQ (reference sequence). The CDR3 totals 12 residues. In DNA, the CDR3 is TGTGCCAGCAGCCCGGACAATCAGCCCCAGCATTTT. Translated: CASSPDNQPQHF. The full variable domain, with the rest looked up from reference TRBV7-9 and TRBJ1-5, is DTGVSQNPRHKITKRGQNVTFRCDPISEHNRLYWYRQTLGQGPEFLTYFQNEAQLEKSRLLSDRFSAERPKGSFSTLEIQRTEQGDSAMYLCASSPDNQPQHFGDGTRLSIL.

Worth noting for this clonotype: The junction and the germline gene differ at one end; a read error may be behind it. The genes are TRBV24-1 and TRBJ2-3; D unclear. From germline, CDR1 is KGHDR and CDR2 SFDVKD. The CDR3 extends over 16 amino acids. The CDR3: CATSERCYGNTDTQYF. The CDR3 DNA is TGCGCCACCAGCGAAAGATGTTACGGCAACACAGATACGCAGTATTTT.

This sequence joins TRBV29-1 and TRBJ2-3, with 9 bases fitting TRBD2. The CDR3 is 14 residues long. Trimming cost V 3 bases and J 1 base; bases outside gene matches: 2. Germline assignment: CDR1 SQVTM and CDR2 ANQGSEA. As DNA, the CDR3 is TGCAGCGTTGAGGCTAGCGGGGGCACAGATACGCAGTATTTT. This sequence encodes CSVEASGGTDTQYF.

This clonotype is classed as medium-sized. V usage is TRBV20-1 and J usage is TRBJ1-2; D gene unclear. The germline gives CDR1 DFQATT, CDR2 SNEGSKA (reference sequence). The CDR3 runs 11 residues. CDR3 nucleotides: TGCATGCTCCACGTCGGATATGGCTACACCTTC. Encoded protein: CMLHVGYGYTF.

This clonotype was recorded at least ten times. The chain is built from TRBV28 and TRBJ1-2; D is unclear. Germline CDR1 reads MDHEN; CDR2 reads SYDVKM. CDR3 length: 12 amino acids. The V end lost 6 bases, the J end lost 0 bases, and 5 bases lay between the germline ends. The CDR3 sequence: CASRLANYGYTF. Here the CDR3 DNA reads TGTGCCAGCAGATTAGCTAACTATGGCTACACCTTC.

This clonotype showed up many times. CDR3 in amino acids: CASSLSGSSGQETQYF. The CDR3 DNA is TGTGCCAGCAGCCTCAGTGGTAGCAGCGGACAAGAGACCCAGTACTTC. The chain recombines TRBV4-2 with TRBJ2-5; a weak D match, TRBD2 (5 bases). Deletions cut 4 bases from V and 2 bases from J, with 17 bases between. The CDR3 spans 16 residues. Germline V gene lookup returns CDR1 LGHNA and CDR2 YNFKEQ.

To note about this clonotype: A read error is possible here, since a much larger clone lies one base away. The CDR3 sequence: CAWSVHSPIFYGQYF. The CDR3 DNA reads TGTGCCTGGAGTGTCCACTCACCGATATTCTACGGGCAGTACTTC. The chain links TRBV30 to TRBJ2-7; D not resolved. The CDR3 runs 15 residues. The germline gives CDR1 GTSNPN, CDR2 SVGIG (reference sequence).

Regarding this clonotype: The conserved phenylalanine or tryptophan normally closing the CDR3 is absent here, so this likely arose from a read error. The rearrangement joins TRBV5-8 to TRBJ1-4, with a tentative D call TRBD1 (6 bases). The germline gives CDR1 SGHTS, CDR2 YDEGEE. The V gene lost 4 bases and the J gene lost 11 bases, with 18 bases spanning the gap. The CDR3 contains 14 residues. CDR3 in amino acids: CASSPVGGLEKLFH. The DNA for the CDR3 is TGTGCCAGCAGCCCGGTGGGGGGCTTAGAGAAACTGTTTCAT.